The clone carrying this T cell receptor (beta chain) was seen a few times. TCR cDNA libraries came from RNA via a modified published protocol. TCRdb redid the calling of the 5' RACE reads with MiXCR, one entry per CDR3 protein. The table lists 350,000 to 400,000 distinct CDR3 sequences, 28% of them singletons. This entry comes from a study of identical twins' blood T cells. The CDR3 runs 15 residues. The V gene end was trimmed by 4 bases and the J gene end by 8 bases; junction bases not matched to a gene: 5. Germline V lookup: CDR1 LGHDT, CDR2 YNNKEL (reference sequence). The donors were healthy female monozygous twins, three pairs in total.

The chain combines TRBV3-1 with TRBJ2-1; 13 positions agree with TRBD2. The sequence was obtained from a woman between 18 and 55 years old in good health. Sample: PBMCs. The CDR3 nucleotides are TGTGCCAGCAGCCCACTAGCGGGAGGGCCCTATGAGCAGTTCTTC. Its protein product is CASSPLAGGPYEQFF.